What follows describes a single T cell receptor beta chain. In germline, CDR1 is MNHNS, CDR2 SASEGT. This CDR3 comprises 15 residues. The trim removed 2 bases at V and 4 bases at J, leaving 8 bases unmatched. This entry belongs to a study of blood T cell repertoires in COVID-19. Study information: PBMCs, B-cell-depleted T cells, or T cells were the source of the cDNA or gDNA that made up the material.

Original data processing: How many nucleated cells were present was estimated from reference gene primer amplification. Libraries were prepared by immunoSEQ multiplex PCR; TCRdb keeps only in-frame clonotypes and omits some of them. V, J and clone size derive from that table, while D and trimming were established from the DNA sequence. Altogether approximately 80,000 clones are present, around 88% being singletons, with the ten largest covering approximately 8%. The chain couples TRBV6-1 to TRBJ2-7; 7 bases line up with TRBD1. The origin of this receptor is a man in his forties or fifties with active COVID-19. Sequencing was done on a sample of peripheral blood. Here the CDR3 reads CASSERTGGRYEQYF. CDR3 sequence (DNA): TGTGCCAGCAGTGAAAGGACAGGCGGCAGATACGAGCAGTACTTC.